This T cell receptor (beta chain) came from a study of Graves' ophthalmopathy and Graves' hyperthyroidism. Points on this clonotype: Antigen unknown.

The CDR3 totals 15 residues. Trimming took off 6 bases at V and 0 bases at J, with 12 bases between the two ends. Amplification from RNA transcripts yielded the TCR beta CDR3 regions. Second-round multiplex PCR followed a first-round RT-PCR using HTBI primers. A single record per CDR3 protein comes from TCRdb applying MiXCR to the multiplex PCR reads. The sample has about 1.1 million distinct CDR3 sequences, 36% seen once. Study conclusions and caveats: Thyroid clonotypes that were expanded above 0.001 frequency mostly also appeared in blood.

The chain links TRBV12-3 or TRBV12-4 to TRBJ1-3; unclear D gene. Sample: peripheral blood or thyroid tissue (not recorded which). This clonotype originated in an adult man with Graves' hyperthyroidism. In DNA, the CDR3 is TGTGCCAGCAGAAACACCCTGAGCTCTGGAAACACCATATATTTT. It translates to CASRNTLSSGNTIYF.